This T cell receptor (beta chain) was captured in a study of shared clonotypes between healthy human individuals. Study in general: Per donor, three plates held CD4 naive cells, three held CD4 memory, two held CD8 naive and one held CD8 memory.

In germline, CDR1 is SEHNR, CDR2 FQNEAQ (reference sequence). The CDR3 is 14 amino acids. V gave up 1 base and J gave up 0 bases, with 7 bases separating them. With respect to this clone: Its target is not known.

Study results and limitations: Several donors held about 5% of naive CD4 clonotypes in common. Though the depth was large, rarefaction showed that sorted-subset sequencing was incomplete.

The material for each subset, its genomic DNA, was split evenly across several immunoSEQ plates. Measured with immunoSEQ multiplex PCR; TCRdb has only the in-frame clones, and not every one. The sample contains around 2.5 million clones, 90% to 95% of which appear only once. The chain is built from TRBV7-9 and TRBJ2-7; no reliable D call. Source material: naive CD4+ T cells from PBMCs. Subset of the sample: CD45RA+ positively selected. The origin of this receptor is a man aged 18 to 30 in good health. Some clones in this sample may be carry-over from other donors' samples. CDR3 loop: CASSLEGHSYEQYF. The DNA of the CDR3 is TGTGCCAGCAGCTTAGAGGGTCACTCCTACGAGCAGTACTTC.